Shown below are 31 T cell receptor beta chains from a single sample sequenced in a study of post-analysis software for immune sequencing data. General study findings and limits: About 5 TRBV segments were more frequent in patients than controls; TRBV5-6, TRBV5-1 and TRBV20-1 belonged to this group.

Each TCR beta cDNA library carried unique molecular identifiers. TCRdb re-derived calls from the PCR reads in MiXCR, one entry per CDR3 protein. The sample lists roughly 700,000 distinct CDR3 sequences, roughly 27% occurring once. No cognate antigen is known for these TCRs. The sequenced sample consisted of blood. These receptor sequences come from a girl aged 5-17 years with multiple sclerosis.

The rearrangement links TRBV10-3 to TRBJ1-1; tentative D call: TRBD1 (6 bases). Between the trimmed V and J ends, which lost 6 bases and 4 bases, there was a span of 15 bases. The CDR3 sequence is 14 residues long. Looked up from germline, CDR1 is ENHRY and CDR2 is SYGVKD. The CDR3 bases are TGTGCCATCAGACCCCTTGGAGGGGGCACTGAAGCTTTCTTT. Protein product: CAIRPLGGGTEAFF.

This chain uses TRBV20-1 with TRBJ2-7; 11 nucleotides agree with TRBD2. V dropped 3 bases and J dropped 7; count of bases not matched to a gene: 11. In germline, CDR1 is DFQATT, CDR2 SNEGSKA (reference sequence). The CDR3 length is 15 residues. CDR3 bases: TGCAGTGCTAGTCTGGTAGCGGGAGGGTTCGGGGAGCAGTACTTC. Encoded protein: CSASLVAGGFGEQYF.

This clonotype was recorded at least ten times. The chain links TRBV20-1 to TRBJ2-1, with TRBD2 as a possible D gene (6 bases). The CDR3 spans 14 residues. Trimming took off 5 bases at V and 6 bases at J, with 17 bases between the two ends. Germline CDR1 DFQATT, CDR2 SNEGSKA (reference sequence). CDR3 sequence: CSAPAAGRSNEQFF. The CDR3 DNA reads TGCAGTGCTCCGGCAGCGGGCCGTTCCAATGAGCAGTTCTTC.

There are a few counts of this clonotype. Here the CDR3 reads CSARVGSGYTF. CDR3 nucleotide sequence: TGCAGTGCTAGGGTCGGGAGTGGCTACACCTTC. The genes are TRBV20-1 and TRBJ1-2; D gene unclear. Trimming took off 3 bases at V and 7 bases at J, with 9 bases between the two ends. Germline assignment: CDR1 DFQATT and CDR2 SNEGSKA (reference sequence). The CDR3 extends over 11 amino acids.

V usage is TRBV20-1 and J usage is TRBJ2-5; 7 nucleotides match TRBD1. Germline V gene lookup returns CDR1 DFQATT and CDR2 SNEGSKA (reference sequence). The trim removed 3 bases at V and 1 base at J, leaving 2 bases unmatched. The CDR3 is 13 residues long. The CDR3 loop reads CSASGDSQETQYF. For the CDR3, the DNA is TGCAGTGCTAGTGGGGACAGCCAAGAGACCCAGTACTTC.

The chain links TRBV5-1 to TRBJ2-1; 8 nucleotides match TRBD2. Trimming cost V 7 bases and J 8 bases; bases outside gene matches: 14. In germline, CDR1 is SGHRS, CDR2 YFSETQ. There are 15 residues in the CDR3. DNA for the CDR3: TGCGCCAGCCAAAGTGGAGCGGGAGTAGGATATGAGCAGTTCTTC. Translating gives CASQSGAGVGYEQFF.

This clonotype showed up just a few times. DNA of the CDR3: TGCGCCAGCAGCTTTCGTGGGGGAGGGGCTAAATACTCCTACAATGAGCAGTTCTTC. This sequence encodes CASSFRGGGAKYSYNEQFF. This sequence joins TRBV5-1 and TRBJ2-1; 7 positions agree with TRBD2. J lost 0 bases, V lost 2 bases, and 14 bases had no gene match. This CDR3 spans 19 amino acids. Per the germline V gene, CDR1 is SGHRS and CDR2 is YFSETQ. Drawing the rest from reference TRBV5-1 and TRBJ2-1, the complete variable domain is KAGVTQTPRYLIKTRGQQVTLSCSPISGHRSVSWYQQTPGQGLQFLFEYFSETQRNKGNFPGRFSGRQFSNSRSEMNVSTLELGDSALYLCASSFRGGGAKYSYNEQFFGPGTRLTVL.

V is TRBV5-4 and J is TRBJ2-3, with 7 positions matching TRBD2. Unmatched junction bases numbered 4, after V lost 3 bases and J lost 0 bases. Looked up from germline, CDR1 is SGHNT and CDR2 is YYREEE (reference sequence). This CDR3 spans 15 amino acids. CDR3 residues: CASSSGLDSTDTQYF. The DNA of the CDR3 is TGTGCCAGCAGCTCCGGACTAGATAGCACAGATACGCAGTATTTT.

The gene calls are TRBV20-1 and TRBJ2-1; TRBD2 agrees at 7 bases. This CDR3 spans 15 amino acids. Germline loops: CDR1 DFQATT, CDR2 SNEGSKA (reference sequence). Trimming removed 6 bases from V and 2 bases from J; junction bases left unmatched: 10. The CDR3 coding sequence is TGCAGTGCGGGGGGGATCGCGGGAGCCTACAATGAGCAGTTCTTC. Translating it yields CSAGGIAGAYNEQFF.

The chain couples TRBV27 to TRBJ2-3; 7 nucleotides line up with TRBD2. Germline V gene sequence: CDR1 MNHEY, CDR2 SMNVEV (reference sequence). The CDR3 length is 16 residues. The trim removed 6 bases at V and 3 bases at J, leaving 12 bases unmatched. The CDR3 region is CASSLLAGAPTDTQYF. In DNA, the CDR3 is TGTGCCAGCAGCCTTCTTGCGGGAGCCCCAACAGATACGCAGTATTTT.

This clonotype was seen a few times. The gene calls are TRBV4-1 and TRBJ1-1; D gene ambiguous. CDR3 length: 13 residues. The germline CDR1 and CDR2 sequences are MGHRA and YSYEKL. V lost 3 bases, J lost 1 base, and 6 bases lay in between. The CDR3 DNA follows: TGCGCCAGCAGCCACAAGGAGAACACTGAAGCTTTCTTT. Translating it yields CASSHKENTEAFF.

The chain carries TRBV3-1 and TRBJ1-2, with a tentative D call TRBD1 (6 bases). Germline CDR1 is LGHDT and CDR2 is YNNKEL (reference sequence). Trimming shortened V by 0 bases and J by 5 bases, and 10 bases separated the two germline ends. The CDR3 has 14 residues. The CDR3 region has the DNA TGTGCCAGCAGCCAAGATCGGCAGGGGTATGGCTACACCTTC. It translates to CASSQDRQGYGYTF.

The sample holds a few counts of this clonotype. The genes are TRBV20-1 and TRBJ2-1; 7 nucleotides line up with TRBD2. V dropped 4 bases and J dropped 8; count of bases not matched to a gene: 14. The CDR3 sequence is 15 residues long. CDR1 is DFQATT, CDR2 SNEGSKA, per germline (reference sequence). In DNA, the CDR3 is TGCAGTGCTAACGGGGGACTACCCCTAGGCCATGAGCAGTTCTTC. It codes for CSANGGLPLGHEQFF.

This clonotype was detected only a few times. The rearrangement joins TRBV5-4 to TRBJ2-1; tentatively, D is TRBD2 (6 bases). CDR1 SGHNT and CDR2 YYREEE come from the germline V gene (reference sequence). With 2 bases removed from V and 5 bases from J, the gap between germline ends came to 8 bases. The CDR3 is 13 residues long. The CDR3 spells CASSFGLHNEQFF. CDR3 coding DNA: TGTGCCAGCAGCTTCGGACTACACAATGAGCAGTTCTTC.

This clonotype has more than one count but fewer than ten. The CDR3 region is CASGGPLFF. The CDR3 DNA is TGTGCCAGCGGGGGTCCCCTGTTCTTC. The chain is built from TRBV25-1 and TRBJ2-1, with D possibly called TRBD1 or TRBD2 (5 bases each). The CDR3 consists of 9 residues. Germline lookup yields CDR1 MGHDK and CDR2 SYGVNS. V gave up 8 bases and J gave up 15 bases, with 11 bases separating them.

CDR3 nucleotide sequence: TGCAGTGCTAAGACGAGTGCGGGACCCAGAGTCGCTGAGCAGTACTTC. Protein product: CSAKTSAGPRVAEQYF. The chain uses TRBV20-1 and TRBJ2-5; D might be TRBD2 (6 bases). Germline V gene lookup returns CDR1 DFQATT and CDR2 SNEGSKA (reference sequence). CDR3 length: 16 amino acids. The V end was cut by 4 bases, the J end by 11 bases, with 29 bases between.

The V gene is TRBV7-9, the J gene TRBJ2-5; D possibly uses TRBD1 or TRBD2 (6 bases each). The end of the DNA fits TRBJ2-7 better, so the J call may be wrong. CDR1 is SEHNR, CDR2 FQNEAQ, per germline (reference sequence). The CDR3 totals 14 residues. The CDR3 sequence: CASSANGGHYEQYF. The CDR3 coding sequence is TGTGCCAGCAGCGCCAACGGGGGACACTACGAGCAGTACTTC.

The gene calls are TRBV29-1 and TRBJ2-4, with 7 bases identical to TRBD1. Germline trimming cut 7 bases from V and 6 bases from J; bases unmatched to any gene: 9. The CDR3 totals 13 residues. The germline V gene encodes CDR1 SQVTM and CDR2 ANQGSEA. In DNA, the CDR3 is TGCAGCGCGCACAGGGGATTCGGAAACATTCAGTACTTC. Protein sequence: CSAHRGFGNIQYF.

This clonotype was found a few times. The chain is built from TRBV12-3 or TRBV12-4 and TRBJ2-2; 10 bases are a match to TRBD1. CDR3 length equals 18 residues. V dropped 3 bases and J dropped 6; count of bases not matched to a gene: 13. This CDR3 reads CASSLGPGTGETAGELFF. The CDR3 nucleotides are TGTGCCAGCAGTTTGGGGCCCGGGACAGGGGAAACCGCCGGGGAGCTGTTTTTT.

On this clonotype itself: One junction end does not reproduce the germline sequence, and a read error may be involved. The chain combines TRBV20-1 with TRBJ2-1; 9 bases align to TRBD1. Germline V gene lookup returns CDR1 DFQATT and CDR2 SNEGSKA (reference sequence). CDR3 length: 16 residues. For the CDR3, the DNA is TGCAGTGCTAACGCGAAGGGACAGGGTTCCCACAATGAGCAGGTCTTC. Protein sequence: CSANAKGQGSHNEQVF.

Note on this clonotype: A read error is possible here, since a much larger clone lies one base away. V is TRBV20-1 and J is TRBJ2-7; D remains ambiguous. Germline V lookup: CDR1 DFQATT, CDR2 SNEGSKA (reference sequence). V lost 4 bases to trimming and J lost 3 bases, with 1 base between them. The CDR3 runs to 9 residues. This chain's CDR3 is CSANYEQYF. CDR3 sequence (DNA): TGCAGTGCTAACTACGAGCAGTACTTC.

For this clonotype: A much larger clone lies one base from this, so it may be a read error. The chain links TRBV7-8 to TRBJ2-3, with a weak D call TRBD2 (5 bases). The germline CDR1 and CDR2 sequences are SGHVS and FQNEAQ. The CDR3 loop spans 12 amino acids. The CDR3: CASSQEADAQYF. CDR3 nucleotides: TGTGCCAGCAGCCAGGAGGCAGATGCGCAGTATTTT.

This clonotype was counted between two and nine times. The chain joins TRBV24-1 to TRBJ2-1; 13 nucleotides match TRBD2. The CDR3 length is 19 residues. V lost 6 bases to trimming and J lost 3 bases; unmatched junction nucleotides: 13. The germline gives CDR1 KGHDR, CDR2 SFDVKD. CDR3 in amino acids: CATSKPGLAGTKSYNEQFF. The CDR3 nucleotides are TGTGCCACCAGTAAACCGGGACTAGCGGGGACCAAGAGCTACAATGAGCAGTTCTTC.

V is TRBV20-1 and J is TRBJ2-5; TRBD2 matches at 8 bases. This CDR3 has 14 amino acids. Germline V gives CDR1 DFQATT, CDR2 SNEGSKA (reference sequence). J lost 4 bases, V lost 6 bases, and 10 bases had no gene match. DNA of the CDR3: TGCAGTGCCCCGACCGGACTAGCCCGAGAGACCCAGTACTTC. Its translation is CSAPTGLARETQYF.

This sequence joins TRBV7-2 and TRBJ2-1, with D possibly being TRBD2 (6 bases). This CDR3 contains 16 residues. Germline CDR1 reads SGHTA; CDR2 reads FQGNSA. V lost 6 bases and J 7 bases, leaving 22 bases between the germline ends. CDR3 in amino acids: CASSPREAGVGNEQFF. The DNA for the CDR3 is TGTGCCAGCAGTCCACGGGAAGCGGGCGTAGGGAATGAGCAGTTCTTC.

V is TRBV14 and J is TRBJ2-1; 9 nucleotides line up with TRBD2. Germline assignment: CDR1 SGHDN and CDR2 FVKESK. The CDR3 length is 16 residues. V lost 2 bases and J lost 4; bases outside the gene matches: 6. The CDR3 is CASSQPSGGLYNEQFF. The CDR3 DNA sequence: TGTGCCAGCAGCCAACCCAGCGGGGGGCTTTACAATGAGCAGTTCTTC. Drawing the rest from reference TRBV14 and TRBJ2-1, the complete variable domain is EAGVTQFPSHSVIEKGQTVTLRCDPISGHDNLYWYRRVMGKEIKFLLHFVKESKQDESGMPNNRFLAERTGGTYSTLKVQPAELEDSGVYFCASSQPSGGLYNEQFFGPGTRLTVL.

This clonotype was seen only once. This may be a read error, as it is one base from a much larger clone. CDR3 sequence reads: CASSQTSGQPYGQYF. The CDR3 DNA follows: TGTGCCAGCAGCCAGACTAGCGGGCAACCCTACGGGCAGTACTTC. V and J are TRBV6-1 and TRBJ2-7; 10 bases agree with TRBD2. Germline V CDR1 and CDR2: MNHNS, SASEGT. The CDR3 is 15 residues long.

The chain joins TRBV7-2 to TRBJ2-6, with D tentatively TRBD1 or TRBD2 (5 bases each). The V end lost 10 bases, the J end lost 0 bases, and 7 bases lay between the germline ends. Germline V lookup: CDR1 SGHTA, CDR2 FQGNSA. This CDR3 is 13 amino acids long. Written as DNA, the CDR3 is TGTGCCAAAGGGACCTCTGGGGCCAACGTCCTGACTTTC. Amino acid sequence: CAKGTSGANVLTF.

The rearrangement joins TRBV3-1 to TRBJ2-2, with 10 positions matching TRBD1. V lost 4 bases, J lost 6 bases, and 5 bases stayed unmatched. Germline V CDR1 and CDR2: LGHDT, YNNKEL (reference sequence). The CDR3 has 15 amino acids. CDR3 sequence: CASSRGQGGSGELFF. The CDR3 coding sequence is TGTGCCAGCAGCCGAGGACAGGGGGGTTCCGGGGAGCTGTTTTTT.

This clonotype was detected a few times. V and J are TRBV5-1 and TRBJ1-2, with D maybe TRBD1 (5 bases). Germline values: CDR1 SGHRS, CDR2 YFSETQ. V shed 4 bases and J shed 3 bases, with 22 bases lying between them. The CDR3 contains 17 residues. The CDR3 loop reads CASSLAWRGGFDYGYTF. Here the CDR3 DNA reads TGCGCCAGCAGCCTCGCCTGGAGGGGTGGGTTTGACTATGGCTACACCTTC.

For this clonotype: One end of the junction fails to match germline, which may point to a read error. The V call is TRBV7-2, the J call TRBJ2-1; 11 bases line up with TRBD2. The V gene's germline CDR1 is SGHTA and CDR2 FQGNSA. This CDR3 is 17 amino acids long. As DNA, the CDR3 is TGTGCCGGCAGCTTCCGACTAGCGGGACTCTCCTACAATGAGCAGTTCTTC. Translation gives CAGSFRLAGLSYNEQFF.